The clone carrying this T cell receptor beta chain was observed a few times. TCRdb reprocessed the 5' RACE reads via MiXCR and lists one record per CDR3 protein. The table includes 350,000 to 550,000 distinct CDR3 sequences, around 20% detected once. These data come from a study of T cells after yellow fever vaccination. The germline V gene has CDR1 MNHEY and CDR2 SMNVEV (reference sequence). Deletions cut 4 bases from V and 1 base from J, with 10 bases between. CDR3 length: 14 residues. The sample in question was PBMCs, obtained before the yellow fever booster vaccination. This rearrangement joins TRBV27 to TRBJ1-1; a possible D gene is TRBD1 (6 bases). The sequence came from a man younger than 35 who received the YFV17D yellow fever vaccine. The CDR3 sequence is CASSSGVANTEAFF. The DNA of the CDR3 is TGTGCCAGCAGTTCAGGGGTAGCGAACACTGAAGCTTTCTTT.